This T cell receptor (beta chain) was recovered during a study of cytomegalovirus exposure and HLA in healthy donors. 13 Jbeta primers and 60 Vbeta primers were used for the PCR. Generated by immunoSEQ multiplex PCR, the TCRdb table keeps only in-frame clones and is missing some. The table has some 120,000 clones, less than 80% seen once. The CDR3 consists of 15 residues. Looked up from germline, CDR1 is SEHNR and CDR2 is FQNEAQ (reference sequence). This clone is a singleton in its sample. The junction does not match germline at one end; this may be a read error. The source of this sequence is a woman between 45 and 60 years old in good health and CMV-seronegative. The chain employs TRBV7-9 and TRBJ2-5; D might be TRBD1 or TRBD2, each matching 5 bases. The sample taken for sequencing was PBMCs. The CDR3: CSSSLEGYSQETQYF. In DNA, the CDR3 is TGTTCCAGCAGCTTAGAGGGGTACAGCCAAGAGACCCAGTACTTC.